A selection of T cell receptor beta chains follows, all from one sample in a study of siplizumab effects on memory and regulatory T cells. Clones were sequenced by immunoSEQ multiplex PCR, and TCRdb holds only the in-frame ones, with some missing. The profile shows about 110,000 clones, 90% to 95% of them singletons. Sequences were obtained from Tregs sorted from blood. The receptors were gathered from a human donor in good health. The CDR3 runs from the conserved cysteine through the conserved F or W. D genes are given only for firm matches. Expanded clones get a size class; other rows say once, few or many, or leave the size out.

J gene,clone size,V gene,D gene,CDR3 length,CDR3 protein,CDR3 DNA
TRBJ1-1,NA,TRBV18,NA,12,CASSPGRLAAFF,TGTGCCAGCTCACCCGGGAGATTGGCCGCTTTCTTT
TRBJ1-6,NA,TRBV25-1,NA,14,CASSEYTYNSPLHF,TGTGCCAGCAGTGAATACACCTATAATTCACCCCTCCACTTT
TRBJ2-1,NA,TRBV12-5,NA,12,CASGLVPPEQFF,TGTGCTAGTGGTTTGGTACCCCCTGAGCAGTTCTTC
TRBJ2-2,NA,TRBV18,NA,16,CASSPNQGRITGELFF,TGTGCCAGCTCACCTAATCAGGGACGGATCACCGGGGAGCTGTTTTTT
TRBJ2-5,NA,TRBV5-1,NA,15,CASSLSGTGGGTQYF,TGCGCCAGCAGCTTGTCCGGGACCGGCGGTGGGACCCAGTACTTC
TRBJ2-1,NA,TRBV7-6,TRBD2,15,CASSLRGGRNNEQFF,TGTGCCAGCAGCTTGCGGGGGGGCCGGAACAATGAGCAGTTCTTC
TRBJ2-5,NA,TRBV5-4,TRBD1,14,CASSLGGGEETQYF,TGTGCCAGCAGCTTAGGGGGCGGTGAAGAGACCCAGTACTTC
TRBJ1-2,NA,TRBV27,NA,14,CASSLSGGPNGYTF,TGTGCCAGCAGTTTATCGGGAGGTCCAAATGGCTACACCTTC
TRBJ1-2,NA,TRBV6-5,NA,14,CASRHGQANYGYTF,TGTGCCAGCAGACACGGACAAGCTAACTATGGCTACACCTTC
TRBJ1-3,NA,TRBV4-2,NA,16,CASSRSTGHSGNTIYF,TGTGCCAGCAGCCGCTCGACTGGGCACTCTGGAAACACCATATATTTT
TRBJ2-2,NA,TRBV11-2,NA,13,CASRGVTSGELFF,TGTGCCAGCAGGGGGGTGACTAGCGGGGAGCTGTTTTTT
TRBJ1-5,NA,TRBV2,NA,14,CASSKGGSNQPQHF,TGTGCCAGCTCTAAGGGAGGCAGCAATCAGCCCCAGCATTTT
TRBJ1-5,NA,TRBV7-2,NA,13,CASSQLRTQPQHF,TGTGCCAGCAGCCAGCTACGGACTCAGCCCCAGCATTTT
TRBJ2-3,NA,TRBV5-1,NA,12,CASSFPTDTQYF,TGCGCCAGCAGCTTTCCCACAGATACGCAGTATTTT
TRBJ1-2,NA,TRBV7-9,NA,13,CASSLLADYGYTF,TGTGCCAGCAGCTTATTAGCCGACTATGGCTACACCTTC
TRBJ1-1,NA,TRBV6-1,NA,14,CASSEIQGNTEAFF,TGTGCCAGCAGTGAAATACAGGGGAACACTGAAGCTTTCTTT
TRBJ1-4,once,TRBV28,NA,14,CASMDSSGDQKLFF,TGTGCCAGCATGGACAGCTCCGGTGATCAAAAACTGTTTTTT
TRBJ1-1,NA,TRBV11-2,NA,14,CASSRLGAITEAFF,TGTGCCAGCAGCCGGCTGGGGGCGATCACTGAAGCTTTCTTT
TRBJ1-5,once,TRBV27,NA,14,CASSLTGGYWPQHF,TGTGCCAGCAGTTTAACCGGGGGATACTGGCCCCAGCATTTT
TRBJ2-7,few,TRBV10-3,NA,14,CAISGLTGPYEQYF,TGTGCCATCAGTGGATTGACAGGACCCTACGAGCAGTACTTC
TRBJ2-3,once,TRBV5-5,NA,17,CASSSYTRGSFPDTQYF,TGTGCCAGCAGCTCATACACACGGGGCTCCTTCCCAGATACGCAGTATTTT
TRBJ2-7,NA,TRBV6-6,TRBD2,14,CASRLRAGGYEQYF,TGTGCCAGCAGACTAAGGGCGGGAGGGTACGAGCAGTACTTC
TRBJ2-3,NA,TRBV5-1,NA,14,CASSPGQRTDTQYF,TGCGCCAGCAGCCCCGGACAGCGGACAGATACGCAGTATTTT
TRBJ2-1,NA,TRBV4-2,NA,13,CASSQDLRGGQFF,TGTGCCAGCAGCCAAGATCTGCGGGGAGGGCAGTTCTTC
TRBJ2-1,NA,TRBV19,NA,16,CASSVYTGNRRNEQFF,TGTGCCAGTAGCGTTTATACGGGGAATAGGAGAAATGAGCAGTTCTTC
TRBJ1-1,NA,TRBV7-9,NA,15,CASSLALTATSEAFF,TGTGCCAGCAGCTTAGCGCTTACAGCCACCTCTGAAGCTTTCTTT
TRBJ1-3,NA,TRBV29-1,NA,13,CSAQVWDGNTIYF,TGCAGCGCACAGGTCTGGGATGGAAACACCATATATTTT
TRBJ2-1,NA,TRBV4-2,TRBD2,14,CASSRVAGTNEQFF,TGTGCCAGCAGCAGGGTAGCGGGGACAAATGAGCAGTTCTTC
TRBJ1-1,NA,TRBV27,TRBD1,15,CASSSPRTGHTEAFF,TGTGCCAGCAGTTCCCCTCGGACAGGGCACACTGAAGCTTTCTTT
TRBJ2-7,NA,TRBV18,TRBD2,15,CASSPGLAGPYEQYF,TGTGCCAGCTCACCGGGACTAGCGGGCCCCTACGAGCAGTACTTC
TRBJ2-1,once,TRBV21-1,NA,20,CASSNIRDIGTSGCYNEQFF,TGTGCCAGCAGCAATATCCGGGACATTGGGACTAGCGGGTGCTACAATGAGCAGTTCTTC
TRBJ2-2,once,TRBV5-1,NA,15,CASSLELLVGGELFF,TGCGCCAGCAGCTTGGAGCTGCTAGTGGGCGGGGAGCTGTTTTTT
TRBJ2-7,NA,TRBV6-5,TRBD2,14,CASNPGRGYYEQYF,TGTGCCAGCAATCCGGGGAGGGGTTACTACGAGCAGTACTTC
TRBJ2-5,NA,TRBV6-6,NA,16,CASSYNRLLNQETQYF,TGTGCCAGCAGTTATAATCGGCTACTCAACCAAGAGACCCAGTACTTC